This TCR beta chain came from a study of control samples from healthy donors and cancer patients. The ends lost 3 bases at V and 4 bases at J; junction bases unmatched: 4. This CDR3 spans 15 amino acids. Germline CDR1 KGHSH, CDR2 LQKENI. Data came from immunoSEQ multiplex PCR; TCRdb stores just in-frame clones and leaves some out. The sample lists about 95,000 clones, about 88% seen once, with about 15% in the top ten. The receptor comes from a woman aged 70 to 79 in good health. The chain uses TRBV18 and TRBJ2-1, with TRBD2 identical over 9 bases. The sequenced material came from blood. The CDR3 DNA is TGTGCCAGCTCACCTATAGCGGGGGATTACAATGAGCAGTTCTTC. This encodes CASSPIAGDYNEQFF.